This paragraph reports one TCR beta chain. Its antigen is as yet unknown. Trimming took off 4 bases at V and 0 bases at J, with 5 bases between the two ends. The CDR3 is 13 amino acids. The germline gives CDR1 SGDLS, CDR2 YYNGEE. This entry is derived from a study of CD8+ T cells in alopecia areata. Reverse transcribed after extraction, RNA yielded cDNA as the sequencing template. Sequenced by immunoSEQ multiplex PCR; TCRdb stores in-frame clones only, minus some. This sample has roughly 130,000 clones, with around 50% found just once. Points from the study as a whole: Normal skin contains resident alphabeta T cells, and these are also sequenced in scalp samples. Affected lesional scalp, above all in alopecia totalis/universalis, was more clonal than normal scalp.

Peripheral blood and lesional scalp punch biopsies came from alopecia areata patients. The chain uses TRBV9 and TRBJ1-5, with no clear D. This sequence originates from a human donor with alopecia areata. The material was CD4+ T cells sorted from blood, obtained at week 0. CDR3 amino acids: CASSPSSNQPQHF. CDR3 sequence (DNA): TGTGCCAGCAGCCCCAGTAGCAATCAGCCCCAGCATTTT.